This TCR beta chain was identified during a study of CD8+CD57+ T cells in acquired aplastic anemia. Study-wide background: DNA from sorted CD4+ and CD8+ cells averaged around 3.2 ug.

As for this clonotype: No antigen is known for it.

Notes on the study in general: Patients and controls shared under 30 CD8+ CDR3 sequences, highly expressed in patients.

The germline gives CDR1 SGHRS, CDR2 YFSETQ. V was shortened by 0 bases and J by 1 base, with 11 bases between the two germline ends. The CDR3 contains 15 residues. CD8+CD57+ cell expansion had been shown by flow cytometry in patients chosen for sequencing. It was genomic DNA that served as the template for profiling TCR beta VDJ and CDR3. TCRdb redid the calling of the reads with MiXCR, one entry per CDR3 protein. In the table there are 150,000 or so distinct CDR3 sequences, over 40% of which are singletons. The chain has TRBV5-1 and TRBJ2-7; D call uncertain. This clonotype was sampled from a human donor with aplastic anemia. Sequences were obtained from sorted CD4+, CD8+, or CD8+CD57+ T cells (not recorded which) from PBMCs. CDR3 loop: CASSLAGGVSYEQYF. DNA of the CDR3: TGCGCCAGCAGCTTGGCCGGTGGGGTATCCTACGAGCAGTACTTC.